The rows below give T cell receptor beta chains drawn from one sample of a study of CD8 T cells in Susac syndrome. TCRdb reprocessed the immunoSEQ multiplex PCR reads with MiXCR, giving one entry per CDR3 protein. Seen here are about 150,000 distinct CDR3 sequences, about 94% observed once, and the top ten hold just over 0.2%. Sequencing was done on a sample of CD8+ T cells from PBMCs. These receptors were taken from a human donor with multiple sclerosis. CDR3s include the opening cysteine and the closing phenylalanine or tryptophan. Fields, in order: CDR3 protein, CDR3 DNA, J gene, D gene, clone size, V gene. D genes are given only for firm matches. The size entry is marked missing in some rows and otherwise reads once, few, many or a size class.

CDR3: CASSSLAGGPTDTQYF
DNA: TGTGCCAGCAGCTCCCTAGCGGGGGGGCCCACAGATACGCAGTATTTT
J: TRBJ2-3
D: TRBD2
size: .
V: TRBV9

CDR3: CSVRAEAYEQYF
DNA: TGCAGCGTTCGGGCAGAAGCCTACGAGCAGTACTTC
J: TRBJ2-7
D: .
size: once
V: TRBV29-1

CDR3: CSARDVGEWSPLHF
DNA: TGCAGTGCTAGAGATGTGGGGGAATGGTCACCCCTCCACTTT
J: TRBJ1-6
D: .
size: few
V: TRBV20-1

CDR3: CAWSADRGYEQYF
DNA: TGTGCCTGGAGTGCCGACAGGGGCTACGAGCAGTACTTC
J: TRBJ2-7
D: TRBD1
size: .
V: TRBV30

CDR3: CASSLGVTEAFF
DNA: TGTGCCAGCAGTCTGGGGGTTACTGAAGCTTTCTTT
J: TRBJ1-1
D: .
size: few
V: TRBV2

CDR3: CASSQGGGDQPQHF
DNA: TGTGCCAGCAGCCAAGGAGGTGGGGATCAGCCCCAGCATTTT
J: TRBJ1-5
D: .
size: .
V: TRBV3-1

CDR3: CASSYSMPRQGVQPQHF
DNA: TGTGCCAGCAGTTACTCGATGCCCAGACAGGGGGTCCAGCCCCAGCATTTT
J: TRBJ1-5
D: TRBD1
size: .
V: TRBV6-2/TRBV6-3

CDR3: CASSFGVATEAFF
DNA: TGTGCCAGCAGTTTCGGGGTCGCCACTGAAGCTTTCTTT
J: TRBJ1-1
D: .
size: .
V: TRBV12-3/TRBV12-4

CDR3: CASSPRQARKPLSYEQYF
DNA: TGTGCCAGCAGCCCACGACAGGCTCGAAAACCACTCTCCTACGAGCAGTACTTC
J: TRBJ2-7
D: .
size: .
V: TRBV7-9

CDR3: CASSEGGDRASPLHF
DNA: TGTGCCAGCAGTGAAGGGGGGGACAGGGCTTCACCCCTCCACTTT
J: TRBJ1-6
D: TRBD1
size: .
V: TRBV6-1

CDR3: CASSQGGQIYYGYTF
DNA: TGCGCCAGCAGCCAAGGAGGGCAGATCTACTATGGCTACACCTTC
J: TRBJ1-2
D: .
size: .
V: TRBV4-1

CDR3: CASSQEPYHNEQFF
DNA: TGTGCCAGCAGCCAGGAACCGTACCACAATGAGCAGTTCTTC
J: TRBJ2-1
D: .
size: .
V: TRBV6-5

CDR3: CASSEWDRGRQPQHF
DNA: TGTGCCAGCAGTGAGTGGGACAGGGGACGTCAGCCCCAGCATTTT
J: TRBJ1-5
D: TRBD1
size: .
V: TRBV6-1

CDR3: CSARGLAASYNEQFF
DNA: TGCAGTGCTAGAGGACTAGCGGCTTCCTACAATGAGCAGTTCTTC
J: TRBJ2-1
D: TRBD2
size: .
V: TRBV20-1

CDR3: CASSVGDKTEAFF
DNA: TGTGCCAGCAGCGTAGGAGACAAAACTGAAGCTTTCTTT
J: TRBJ1-1
D: .
size: .
V: TRBV9

CDR3: CASRQGVNNEQFF
DNA: TGTGCCAGCCGACAGGGGGTGAACAATGAGCAGTTCTTC
J: TRBJ2-1
D: TRBD1
size: .
V: TRBV11-2

CDR3: CAWSPPWDGSGANVLTF
DNA: TGTGCCTGGAGTCCCCCCTGGGACGGCTCTGGGGCCAACGTCCTGACTTTC
J: TRBJ2-6
D: .
size: .
V: TRBV30

CDR3: CAWAADGAYEQYF
DNA: TGTGCCTGGGCAGCGGACGGAGCCTACGAGCAGTACTTC
J: TRBJ2-7
D: .
size: .
V: TRBV30

CDR3: CASRVGTGDSPLHF
DNA: TGTGCCAGCAGGGTGGGGACAGGAGATTCACCCCTCCACTTT
J: TRBJ1-6
D: TRBD1
size: .
V: TRBV6-2/TRBV6-3

CDR3: CASRTGGGRNEQFF
DNA: TGTGCCAGTAGGACAGGGGGCGGAAGGAATGAGCAGTTCTTC
J: TRBJ2-1
D: TRBD1
size: .
V: TRBV7-9

CDR3: CASSQGQRETQYF
DNA: TGTGCCAGCAGCCAGGGACAGAGAGAGACCCAGTACTTC
J: TRBJ2-5
D: TRBD1
size: once
V: TRBV7-9

CDR3: CASSQEGSGNTEAFF
DNA: TGCGCCAGCAGCCAAGAGGGTAGTGGGAACACTGAAGCTTTCTTT
J: TRBJ1-1
D: .
size: .
V: TRBV4-1

CDR3: CASSLVTGQHYNEQFF
DNA: TGTGCCAGCAGTTTAGTTACGGGACAGCATTACAATGAGCAGTTCTTC
J: TRBJ2-1
D: TRBD1
size: .
V: TRBV12-3/TRBV12-4

CDR3: CASSFRVDEQFF
DNA: TGTGCCAGCAGCTTCCGGGTGGACGAGCAGTTCTTC
J: TRBJ2-1
D: .
size: .
V: TRBV13

CDR3: CAWSGLDRMNTEAFF
DNA: TGTGCCTGGAGTGGCCTGGACAGGATGAACACTGAAGCTTTCTTT
J: TRBJ1-1
D: TRBD1
size: .
V: TRBV30

CDR3: CASRTEGEAGGYTF
DNA: TGCGCCAGCAGGACGGAAGGGGAAGCGGGTGGCTACACCTTC
J: TRBJ1-2
D: .
size: .
V: TRBV4-1